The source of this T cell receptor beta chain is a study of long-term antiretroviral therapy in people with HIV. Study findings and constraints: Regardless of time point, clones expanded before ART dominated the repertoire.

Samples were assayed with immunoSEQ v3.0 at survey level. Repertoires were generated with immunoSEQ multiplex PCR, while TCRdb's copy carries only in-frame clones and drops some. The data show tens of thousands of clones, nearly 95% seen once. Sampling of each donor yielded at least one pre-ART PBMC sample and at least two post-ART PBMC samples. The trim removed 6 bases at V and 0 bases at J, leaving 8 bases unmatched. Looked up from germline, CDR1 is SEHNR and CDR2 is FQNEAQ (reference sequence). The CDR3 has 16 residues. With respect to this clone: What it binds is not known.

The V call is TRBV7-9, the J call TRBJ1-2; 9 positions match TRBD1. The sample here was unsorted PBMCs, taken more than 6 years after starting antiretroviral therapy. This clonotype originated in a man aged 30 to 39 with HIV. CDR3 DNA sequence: TGTGCCAGCAGTACTGGGACAGGGTCAGCTAACTATGGCTACACCTTC. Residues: CASSTGTGSANYGYTF.